The subject of this entry is one TCR beta chain. Germline CDR1 is MDHEN and CDR2 is SYDVKM. This CDR3 spans 14 amino acids. The data belong to a study of blood T cells in healthy people across ages. Sample-barcoded 5' priming and a J-beta primer mix drove a second PCR of about 6 to 12 cycles. TCRdb itself ran the 5' RACE reads through MiXCR, one entry per CDR3 protein. Here the sample spans about 840,000 distinct CDR3 sequences, 25% to 35% being singletons. The data also belong to a second study, concerning T cells of mothers and their children.

Specimen: blood. This TCR was sampled from a woman aged 40 to 55 in good health. The V gene is TRBV28, the J gene TRBJ2-5; the D gene is possibly TRBD1 (7 bases). The J call may be mistaken, given a closer DNA end match to TRBJ2-1. In DNA form, the CDR3 reads TGTGCCAGCTGGGCAGGGGGGTACCAAGAGACCCAGTTCTTC. Translation: CASWAGGYQETQFF.